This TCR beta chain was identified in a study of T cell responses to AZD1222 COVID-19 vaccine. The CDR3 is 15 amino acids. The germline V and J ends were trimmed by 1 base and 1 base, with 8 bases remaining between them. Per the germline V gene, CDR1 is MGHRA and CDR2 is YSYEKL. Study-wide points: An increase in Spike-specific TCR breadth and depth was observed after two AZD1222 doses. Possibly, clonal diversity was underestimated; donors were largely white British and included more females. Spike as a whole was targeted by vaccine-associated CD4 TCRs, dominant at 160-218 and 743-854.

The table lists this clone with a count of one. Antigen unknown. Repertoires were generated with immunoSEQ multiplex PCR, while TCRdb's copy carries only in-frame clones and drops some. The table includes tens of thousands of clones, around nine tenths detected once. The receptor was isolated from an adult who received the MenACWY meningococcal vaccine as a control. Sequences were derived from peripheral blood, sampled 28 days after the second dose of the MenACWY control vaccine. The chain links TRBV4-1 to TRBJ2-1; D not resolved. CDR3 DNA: TGCGCCAGCAGCCAAGTTGCCATATCCTACAATGAGCAGTTCTTC. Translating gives CASSQVAISYNEQFF.